This TCR beta chain was documented in a study of graft-versus-host responses after intestinal transplantation. In the study overall: Anti-thymocyte globulin induction was given to all recipients, followed by tacrolimus and steroids for roughly 3 years. Findings and caveats of the study: Detection of GvH clones occurred in recipient marrow, and some had their first appearance in ileum or blood. Within allografts, high graft-versus-host to host-versus-graft clonal ratios were seen among patients with graft-donor T cell macrochimerism. GvH clone levels peaked in circulation, and this peak was associated with early post-transplant HvG declines.

On this clone: The target antigen is unknown.

CDR1 is SGDLS and CDR2 is YYNGEE in the germline V gene. The CDR3 sequence is 15 residues long. V lost 4 bases to trimming and J lost 4 bases; unmatched junction nucleotides: 9. Profiling relied on immunoSEQ multiplex PCR, and the TCRdb table lists in-frame clones only, not all of them. Found here are more than 90,000 clones, 85% to 95% of them singletons; the top ten hold 0.2% to 0.25%. The sequence derives from a human donor who was the organ donor for an intestinal transplant. Sample: unstimulated CD4+ T cells sorted from spleen or lymph node cells, taken before transplant. This chain joins TRBV9 and TRBJ2-5; 8 nucleotides align to TRBD2. CDR3 protein: CASSSVAGPGETQYF. CDR3 nucleotide sequence: TGTGCCAGCAGCTCCGTAGCGGGACCGGGAGAGACCCAGTACTTC.